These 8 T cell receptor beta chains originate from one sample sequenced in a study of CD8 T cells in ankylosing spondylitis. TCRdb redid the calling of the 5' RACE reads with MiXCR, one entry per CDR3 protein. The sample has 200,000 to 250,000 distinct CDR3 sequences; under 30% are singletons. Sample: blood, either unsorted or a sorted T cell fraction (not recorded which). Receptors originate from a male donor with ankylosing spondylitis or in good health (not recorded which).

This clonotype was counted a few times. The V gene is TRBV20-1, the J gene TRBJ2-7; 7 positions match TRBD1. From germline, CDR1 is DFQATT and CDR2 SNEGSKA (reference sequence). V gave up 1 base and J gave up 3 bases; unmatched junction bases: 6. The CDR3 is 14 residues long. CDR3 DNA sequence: TGCAGTGCTAGAGTGGGGACAGACCACTACGAGCAGTACTTC. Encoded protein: CSARVGTDHYEQYF.

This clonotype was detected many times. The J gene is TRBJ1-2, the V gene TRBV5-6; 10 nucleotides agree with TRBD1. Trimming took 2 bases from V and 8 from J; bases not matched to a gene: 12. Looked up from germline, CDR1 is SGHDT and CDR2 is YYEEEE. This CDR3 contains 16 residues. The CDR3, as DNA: TGTGCCAGCAGCTTAATACCGGGACAGGGGATCACCGGCTACACCTTC. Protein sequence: CASSLIPGQGITGYTF. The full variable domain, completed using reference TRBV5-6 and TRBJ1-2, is DAGVTQSPTHLIKTRGQQVTLRCSPKSGHDTVSWYQQALGQGPQFIFQYYEEEERQRGNFPDRFSGHQFPNYSSELNVNALLLGDSALYLCASSLIPGQGITGYTFGSGTRLTVV.

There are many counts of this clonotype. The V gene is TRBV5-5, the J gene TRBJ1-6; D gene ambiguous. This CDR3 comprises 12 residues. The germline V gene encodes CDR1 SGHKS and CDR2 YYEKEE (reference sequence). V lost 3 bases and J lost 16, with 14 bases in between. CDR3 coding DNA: TGTGCCAGCAGCTCCGCCGCCGGGCCTCTCCACTTT. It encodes CASSSAAGPLHF.

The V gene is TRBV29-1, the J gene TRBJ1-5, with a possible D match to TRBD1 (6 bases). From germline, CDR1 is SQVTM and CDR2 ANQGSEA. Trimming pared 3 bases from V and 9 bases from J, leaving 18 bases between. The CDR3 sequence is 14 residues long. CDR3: CSVEDSGTHGPQHF. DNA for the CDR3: TGCAGCGTTGAGGACAGCGGGACCCATGGGCCCCAGCATTTT.

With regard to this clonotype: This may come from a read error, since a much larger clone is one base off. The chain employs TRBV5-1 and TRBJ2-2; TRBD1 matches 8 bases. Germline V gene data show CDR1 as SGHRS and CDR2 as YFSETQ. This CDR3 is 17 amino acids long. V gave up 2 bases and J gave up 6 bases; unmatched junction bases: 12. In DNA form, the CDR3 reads TGCGCCAGCAGCTTCCGGGCGGCGGACAGGGCGCCCGGGGAGCTGTTTTTT. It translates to CASSFRAADRAPGELFF.

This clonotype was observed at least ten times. As DNA, the CDR3 is TGCAGTGCTACCGATGGGGTTTTCGAGCAGTACTTC. As protein: CSATDGVFEQYF. The V gene is TRBV20-1, the J gene TRBJ2-7; D not resolved. This CDR3 has 12 residues. V lost 4 bases, J lost 6 bases, and 13 bases lay in between. Looked up from germline, CDR1 is DFQATT and CDR2 is SNEGSKA (reference sequence).

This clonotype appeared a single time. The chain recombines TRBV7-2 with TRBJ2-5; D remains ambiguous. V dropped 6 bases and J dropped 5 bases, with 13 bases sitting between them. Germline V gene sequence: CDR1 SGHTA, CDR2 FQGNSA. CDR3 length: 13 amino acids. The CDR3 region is CASRMEIGETQYF. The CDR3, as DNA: TGTGCCAGCAGGATGGAGATAGGGGAGACCCAGTACTTC.

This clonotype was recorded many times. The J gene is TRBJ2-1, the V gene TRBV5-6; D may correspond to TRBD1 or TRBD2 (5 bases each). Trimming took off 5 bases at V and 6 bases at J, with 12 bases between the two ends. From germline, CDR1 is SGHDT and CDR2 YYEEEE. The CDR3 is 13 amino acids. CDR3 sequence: CASRGRPGNEQFF. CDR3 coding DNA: TGTGCCAGCAGGGGACGGCCCGGCAATGAGCAGTTCTTC.